The source of this T cell receptor (beta chain) is a study of control samples from healthy donors and cancer patients. Some clones are missing from TCRdb's copy, which holds only in-frame ones; the method was immunoSEQ multiplex PCR. The top ten clones hold approximately 6% of a sample with around 75,000 clones, 85% to 95% of them seen once. The CDR3 is 15 residues long. V gave up 6 bases and J gave up 4 bases; unmatched junction bases: 8. Germline CDR1 MDHEN, CDR2 SYDVKM. This chain connects TRBV28 to TRBJ1-5, with TRBD1 matching 8 bases. What was sequenced was blood. The sequence came from a woman in her fifties or sixties in good health. The CDR3 reads CASRPTGVGNQPQHF. In nucleotides, the CDR3 is TGTGCCAGCAGGCCGACAGGGGTAGGGAATCAGCCCCAGCATTTT.